These T cell receptor beta chains were read from a single sample in a study of T cells in Graves' hyperthyroidism and ophthalmopathy. TCRdb called the multiplex PCR reads again in MiXCR, with one record for every CDR3 protein. The top ten clones hold over 25% of a sample with a few hundred thousand distinct CDR3 sequences, about 15% of them seen once. Material: blood. The receptors shown here come from a woman younger than 45 with Graves' hyperthyroidism. Each CDR3 is given with its conserved first and last residue. A D gene is named only where the DNA matches it firmly. Not every row has a clone size; where given, it reads once, few, many or a size class.

cdr3_nt cdr3_aa d_call j_call clone_size v_call
TGCGCCAGCAGAAGGGGCGGGAGCTCTGAAGCTTTCTTT CASRRGGSSEAFF NA TRBJ1-1 few TRBV5-1
TGTGCCAGCAGCAGTCGGGACATCCCCTACGAGCAGTACTTC CASSSRDIPYEQYF NA TRBJ2-7 many TRBV28
TGTGCCAGCAGCAGGAGGGGACTAGCCGGGTCAGATACGCAGTATTTT CASSRRGLAGSDTQYF TRBD2 TRBJ2-3 many TRBV6-1
TGTGCCAGCAGCTTAGGTTCGGGGTTCGATGAGCAGTTCTTC CASSLGSGFDEQFF NA TRBJ2-1 NA TRBV7-9
TGTGCCAGCAGCTTGAGGGGTAGAGGAAGCAATCAGCCCCAGCATTTT CASSLRGRGSNQPQHF NA TRBJ1-5 NA TRBV5-6
TGTGCCAGCAGTTTCTCACGAACCCCGGGTCCAGAAGAGACCCAGTACTTC CASSFSRTPGPEETQYF NA TRBJ2-5 NA TRBV27
TGTGCCAGCAGCTTAGGGGATGGCAGGGGCTCCTACGAGCAGTACTTC CASSLGDGRGSYEQYF NA TRBJ2-7 many TRBV7-9
TGTGCCAGCACCAGAGGCTACGAGCAGTACTTC CASTRGYEQYF NA TRBJ2-7 NA TRBV6-1
TGTGCCACCAGCAGAACTCCCCGGGACACGGACCAAGAGACCCAGTACTTC CATSRTPRDTDQETQYF NA TRBJ2-5 NA TRBV15
TGTGCCAGCAGCTTTGAGCGGGGGTCCTACAATGAGCAGTTCTTC CASSFERGSYNEQFF TRBD2 TRBJ2-1 many TRBV11-1
TGTGCCAGCAGAGGACAGGCGAGTACTAATGAAAAACTGTTTTTT CASRGQASTNEKLFF TRBD1 TRBJ1-4 few TRBV27
TGTGCCAGCAGTAAAGGACAGTTACAAGAGACCCAGTACTTC CASSKGQLQETQYF NA TRBJ2-5 many TRBV6-1
TGCGCCAGCAGCCAAGAGACAGCCAACCTTTATGGCTACACCTTC CASSQETANLYGYTF NA TRBJ1-2 few TRBV4-1
TGTGCCAGCAGCGTAGACGGTACTAGCGGGACCGGGGAGCTGTTTTTT CASSVDGTSGTGELFF TRBD2 TRBJ2-2 NA TRBV9
TGTGCCAGCAGTTCGACGGTATCACCCCTCCACTTT CASSSTVSPLHF NA TRBJ1-6 few TRBV6-1
TGTGCCAGCAGCCCCGGACTAGCGGGAGGCACAGATACGCAGTATTTT CASSPGLAGGTDTQYF TRBD2 TRBJ2-3 many TRBV28
TGTGCCAGTAGTATTAATTTAGGGACTAGCGGGAGTGCGCAGTATTTT CASSINLGTSGSAQYF TRBD2 TRBJ2-3 few TRBV19
TGTGCCAGCAGTGAGGGGACACTTAGCAATCAGCCCCAGCATTTT CASSEGTLSNQPQHF NA TRBJ1-5 few TRBV25-1
TGTGCCAGCAGCTTAATTTGGGGCCAAGAGACCCAGTACTTC CASSLIWGQETQYF NA TRBJ2-5 few TRBV5-4
TGTGCCAGCAGCACTACAGGGGGGGGACAGCCCCAGCATTTT CASSTTGGGQPQHF TRBD1 TRBJ1-5 few TRBV27
TGTGCCAGCTTGCGTCAAGGGCAAGAGACCCAGTACTTC CASLRQGQETQYF NA TRBJ2-5 many TRBV28
TGTGCCAGCAGCCCCCAGGGGTTCTATGGCTACACCTTC CASSPQGFYGYTF NA TRBJ1-2 NA TRBV9
TGTGCCAGCAGGGGTAGCGGGAGTGGCTCCTACGAGCAGTACTTC CASRGSGSGSYEQYF TRBD2 TRBJ2-7 medium-sized TRBV27
TGTGCCAGTAGCCGGCACGGGGGCGAGCAGTACTTC CASSRHGGEQYF NA TRBJ2-7 few TRBV19
TGTGCCAGCAGCGTAGACAGGGGGCAAACTGAAGCTTTCTTT CASSVDRGQTEAFF TRBD1 TRBJ1-1 NA TRBV9
TGCGCCAGCAGCCAAGATCCAGGACCCAGCTCCTACAATGAGCAGTTCTTC CASSQDPGPSSYNEQFF NA TRBJ2-1 few TRBV4-1
TGTGCCAGCTCACCACAGGGACAGGGAACCTCACCCCTCCACTTT CASSPQGQGTSPLHF TRBD1 TRBJ1-6 many TRBV18
TGTGCCAGCAGCCCACGAGCTTACGAGCAGTACTTC CASSPRAYEQYF NA TRBJ2-7 many TRBV11-2
TGCAGCGTTTTTACGGGACTAGCGGGAGGGATGCACACCGGGGAGCTGTTTTTT CSVFTGLAGGMHTGELFF TRBD2 TRBJ2-2 few TRBV29-1
TGTGCCAGCAGCTTGAAGTCCAGGGCAAGCTACGAGCAGTACTTC CASSLKSRASYEQYF NA TRBJ2-7 many TRBV5-4
TGTGCCAGCAGCCAAGCATACACCGGGGAGCTGTTTTTT CASSQAYTGELFF NA TRBJ2-2 few TRBV3-1
TGTGCCAGCAGTGAATGGCGCGGGATGAACACTGAAGCTTTCTTT CASSEWRGMNTEAFF NA TRBJ1-1 many TRBV2
TGTGCCAGCAGCCAGACAGCACCCAAAAACATTCAGTACTTC CASSQTAPKNIQYF NA TRBJ2-4 NA TRBV28
TGTGCCAGCCGACAGGAGCGGTACAATGAGCAGTTCTTC CASRQERYNEQFF NA TRBJ2-1 many TRBV27
TGTGCCAGCAGCCCCCACGCCGGACTAGCGGGGAGCACAGATACGCAGTATTTT CASSPHAGLAGSTDTQYF TRBD2 TRBJ2-3 NA TRBV9
TGTGCCAGCACCACGACGATCCTATCCAGCTCCTACAATGAGCAGTTCTTC CASTTTILSSSYNEQFF NA TRBJ2-1 NA TRBV28
TGCGCCAGCAGCCCCGACAGGACCTCTGGAAACACCATATATTTT CASSPDRTSGNTIYF NA TRBJ1-3 NA TRBV5-1
TGCAGTGCTAGAGACCAACTAGCCGGGGGGGCCGGGGAGCTGTTTTTT CSARDQLAGGAGELFF TRBD2 TRBJ2-2 many TRBV20-1
TGTGCCAGCAGTGACTCCGGCCAACCTCCCAATGAGCAGTTCTTC CASSDSGQPPNEQFF NA TRBJ2-1 few TRBV6-4
TGTGCCAGCAGCGGGACTAGCGGCGCCTACAATGAGCAGTTCTTC CASSGTSGAYNEQFF TRBD2 TRBJ2-1 few TRBV3-1
TGTGCCAGCAGTGAACTAGCGGGAACCCGGTGGGAGCAGTACTTC CASSELAGTRWEQYF TRBD2 TRBJ2-7 many TRBV25-1
TGTGCCAGTAGTGACCTCGGGACTAGCGGGAGGAAAGAGCAGTACTTC CASSDLGTSGRKEQYF TRBD2 TRBJ2-7 NA TRBV19
TGTGCCAGCAGTGAGTTCGGAGAGACCCAGTACTTC CASSEFGETQYF NA TRBJ2-5 NA TRBV6-1
TGTGCCAGCAGGACCATAACAGGAGCCGGTGGCTACACCTTC CASRTITGAGGYTF NA TRBJ1-2 few TRBV2
TGCGCCAGCAGCTCCCACAGGGAGGCTAAAAATGTTTGCAATCAGCCCCAGCATTTT CASSSHREAKNVCNQPQHF NA TRBJ1-5 NA TRBV5-1